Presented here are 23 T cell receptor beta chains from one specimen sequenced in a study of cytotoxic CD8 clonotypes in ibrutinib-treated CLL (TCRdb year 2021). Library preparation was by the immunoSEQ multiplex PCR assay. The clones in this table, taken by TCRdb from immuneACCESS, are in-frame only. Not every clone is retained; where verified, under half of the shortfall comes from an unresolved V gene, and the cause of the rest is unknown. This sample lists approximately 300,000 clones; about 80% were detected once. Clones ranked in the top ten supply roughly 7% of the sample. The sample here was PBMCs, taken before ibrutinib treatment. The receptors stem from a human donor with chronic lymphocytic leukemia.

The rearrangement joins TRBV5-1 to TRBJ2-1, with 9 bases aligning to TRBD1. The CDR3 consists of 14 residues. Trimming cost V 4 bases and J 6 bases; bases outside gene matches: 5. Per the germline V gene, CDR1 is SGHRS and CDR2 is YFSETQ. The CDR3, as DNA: TGCGCCAGCAGCCAGGGACAGGGAGTCAATGAGCAGTTCTTC. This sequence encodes CASSQGQGVNEQFF. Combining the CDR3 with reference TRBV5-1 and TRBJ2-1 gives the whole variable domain KAGVTQTPRYLIKTRGQQVTLSCSPISGHRSVSWYQQTPGQGLQFLFEYFSETQRNKGNFPGRFSGRQFSNSRSEMNVSTLELGDSALYLCASSQGQGVNEQFFGPGTRLTVL.

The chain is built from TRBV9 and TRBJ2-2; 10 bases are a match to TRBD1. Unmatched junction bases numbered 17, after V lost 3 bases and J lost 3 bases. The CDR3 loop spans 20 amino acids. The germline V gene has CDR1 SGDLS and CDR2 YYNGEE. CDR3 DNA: TGTGCCAGCAGCGCCACCCCGGGACAGGGGACCTCGCGGTACACCGGGGAGCTGTTTTTT. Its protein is CASSATPGQGTSRYTGELFF.

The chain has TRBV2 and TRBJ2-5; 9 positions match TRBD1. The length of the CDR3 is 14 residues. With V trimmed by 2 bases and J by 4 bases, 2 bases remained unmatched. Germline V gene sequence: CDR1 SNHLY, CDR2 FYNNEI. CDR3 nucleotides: TGTGCCAGCAGTGAAACAGGGGGCGGAGAGACCCAGTACTTC. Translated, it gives CASSETGGGETQYF.

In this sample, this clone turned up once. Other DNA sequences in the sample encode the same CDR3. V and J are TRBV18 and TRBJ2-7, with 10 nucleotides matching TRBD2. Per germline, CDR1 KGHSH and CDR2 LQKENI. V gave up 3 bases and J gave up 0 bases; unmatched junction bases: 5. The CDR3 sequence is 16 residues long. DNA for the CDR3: TGTGCCAGCTCACCCCGACTAGCGGGTGACTCCTACGAGCAGTACTTC. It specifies CASSPRLAGDSYEQYF.

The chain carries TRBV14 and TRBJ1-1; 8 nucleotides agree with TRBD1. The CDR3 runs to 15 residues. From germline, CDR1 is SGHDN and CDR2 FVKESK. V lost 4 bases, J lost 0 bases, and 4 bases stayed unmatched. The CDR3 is CASSPRQGLNTEAFF. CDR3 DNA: TGTGCCAGCAGCCCCCGACAGGGGTTGAACACTGAAGCTTTCTTT. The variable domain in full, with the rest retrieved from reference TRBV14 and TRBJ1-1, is EAGVTQFPSHSVIEKGQTVTLRCDPISGHDNLYWYRRVMGKEIKFLLHFVKESKQDESGMPNNRFLAERTGGTYSTLKVQPAELEDSGVYFCASSPRQGLNTEAFFGQGTRLTVV.

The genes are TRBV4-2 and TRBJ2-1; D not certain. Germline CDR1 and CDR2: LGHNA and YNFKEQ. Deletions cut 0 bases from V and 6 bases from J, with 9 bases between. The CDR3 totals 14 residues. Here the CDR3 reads CASSQERSLNEQFF. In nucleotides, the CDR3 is TGTGCCAGCAGCCAAGAGAGGTCACTCAATGAGCAGTTCTTC.

CDR3 DNA sequence: TGTGCCAGCAACCCGGACAGGGGTCTCCACAATGAGCAGTTCTTC. Amino acids: CASNPDRGLHNEQFF. The chain carries TRBV2 and TRBJ2-1; 9 nucleotides line up with TRBD1. Germline V gene lookup returns CDR1 SNHLY and CDR2 FYNNEI. V was clipped by 7 bases and J by 5 bases; unmatched bases: 9. CDR3 length: 15 residues. Drawing the rest from reference TRBV2 and TRBJ2-1, the complete variable domain is EPEVTQTPSHQVTQMGQEVILRCVPISNHLYFYWYRQILGQKVEFLVSFYNNEISEKSEIFDDQFSVERPDGSNFTLKIRSTKLEDSAMYFCASNPDRGLHNEQFFGPGTRLTVL.

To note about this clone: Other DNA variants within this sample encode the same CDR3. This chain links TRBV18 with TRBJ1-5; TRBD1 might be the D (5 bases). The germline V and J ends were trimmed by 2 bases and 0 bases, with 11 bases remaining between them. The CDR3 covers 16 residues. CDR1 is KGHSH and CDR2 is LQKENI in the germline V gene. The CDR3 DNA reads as TGTGCCAGCTCACCATCGGGGGGAATTAGCAATCAGCCCCAGCATTTT. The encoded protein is CASSPSGGISNQPQHF.

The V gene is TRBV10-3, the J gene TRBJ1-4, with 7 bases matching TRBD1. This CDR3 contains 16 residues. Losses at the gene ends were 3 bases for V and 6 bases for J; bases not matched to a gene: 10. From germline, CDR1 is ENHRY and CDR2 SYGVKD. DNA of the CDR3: TGTGCCATCAGTGATTCCCAGGGGGGCGGAGATGAAAAACTGTTTTTT. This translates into CAISDSQGGGDEKLFF.

This CDR3 is CASSFDSYEQYF. The CDR3 DNA sequence: TGTGCCAGCAGCTTCGACAGCTACGAGCAGTACTTC. This sequence joins TRBV7-2 and TRBJ2-7, with D perhaps TRBD1 (5 bases). The V end was cut by 3 bases, the J end by 3 bases, with 6 bases between. This CDR3 spans 12 amino acids. Germline CDR1 is SGHTA and CDR2 is FQGNSA.

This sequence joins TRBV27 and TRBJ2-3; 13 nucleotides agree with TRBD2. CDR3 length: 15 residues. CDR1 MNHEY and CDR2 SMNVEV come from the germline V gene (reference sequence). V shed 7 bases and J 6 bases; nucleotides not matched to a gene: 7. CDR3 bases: TGTGCCAGCACCCGACTAGCGGGAGGCGGGGATACGCAGTATTTT. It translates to CASTRLAGGGDTQYF.

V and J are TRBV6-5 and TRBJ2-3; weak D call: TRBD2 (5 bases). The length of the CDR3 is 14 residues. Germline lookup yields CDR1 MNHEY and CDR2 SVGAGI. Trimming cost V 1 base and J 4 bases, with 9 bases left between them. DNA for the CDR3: TGTGCCAGCAGTTACTACGACGGGGCAGATACGCAGTATTTT. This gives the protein CASSYYDGADTQYF.

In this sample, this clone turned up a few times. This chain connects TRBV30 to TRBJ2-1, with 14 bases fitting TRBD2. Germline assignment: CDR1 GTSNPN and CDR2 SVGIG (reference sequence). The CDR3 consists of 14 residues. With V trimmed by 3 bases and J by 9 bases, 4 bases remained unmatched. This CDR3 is CAWRPGLAGVEQFF. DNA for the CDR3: TGTGCCTGGAGACCGGGACTAGCGGGAGTTGAGCAGTTCTTC.

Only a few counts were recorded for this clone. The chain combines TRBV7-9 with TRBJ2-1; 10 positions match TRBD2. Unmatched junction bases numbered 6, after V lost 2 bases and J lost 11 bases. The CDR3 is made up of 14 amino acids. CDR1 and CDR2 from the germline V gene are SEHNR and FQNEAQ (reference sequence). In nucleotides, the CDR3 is TGTGCCAGCAGCTTACTAGCGGGAGTTCGGAAGCAGTTCTTC. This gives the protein CASSLLAGVRKQFF. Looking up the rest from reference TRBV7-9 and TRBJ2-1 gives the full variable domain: DTGVSQNPRHKITKRGQNVTFRCDPISEHNRLYWYRQTLGQGPEFLTYFQNEAQLEKSRLLSDRFSAERPKGSFSTLEIQRTEQGDSAMYLCASSLLAGVRKQFFGPGTRLTVL.

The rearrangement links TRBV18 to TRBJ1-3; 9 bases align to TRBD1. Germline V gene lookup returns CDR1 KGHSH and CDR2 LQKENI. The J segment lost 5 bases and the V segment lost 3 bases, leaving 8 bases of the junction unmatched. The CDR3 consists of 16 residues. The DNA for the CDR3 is TGTGCCAGCTCACCGACAGGGGGTGAATTCAGAAACACCATATATTTT. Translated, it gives CASSPTGGEFRNTIYF. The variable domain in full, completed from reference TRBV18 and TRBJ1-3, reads NAGVMQNPRHLVRRRGQEARLRCSPMKGHSHVYWYRQLPEEGLKFMVYLQKENIIDESGMPKERFSAEFPKEGPSILRIQQVVRGDSAAYFCASSPTGGEFRNTIYFGEGSWLTVV.

For the CDR3, the DNA is TGTGCCAGCAGCTTAGACGGCGGGAGGTACCCACCTAGCACAGATACGCAGTATTTT. It translates to CASSLDGGRYPPSTDTQYF. This rearrangement joins TRBV7-9 to TRBJ2-3; 8 nucleotides align to TRBD2. Germline values: CDR1 SEHNR, CDR2 FQNEAQ (reference sequence). V gave up 1 base and J gave up 0 bases; unmatched junction bases: 12. This CDR3 has 19 residues.

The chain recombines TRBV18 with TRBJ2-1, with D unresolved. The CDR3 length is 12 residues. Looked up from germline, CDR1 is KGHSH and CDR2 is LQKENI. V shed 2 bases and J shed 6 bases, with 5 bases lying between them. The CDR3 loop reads CASSPSANEQFF. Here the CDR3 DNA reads TGTGCCAGCTCACCATCCGCCAATGAGCAGTTCTTC.

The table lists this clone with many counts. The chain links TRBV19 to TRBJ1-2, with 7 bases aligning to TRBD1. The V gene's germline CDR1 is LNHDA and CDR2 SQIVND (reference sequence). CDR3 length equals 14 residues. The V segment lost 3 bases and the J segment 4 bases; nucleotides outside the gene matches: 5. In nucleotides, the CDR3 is TGTGCCAGTAGTATCGAGACAGGGTTCTATGGCTACACCTTC. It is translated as CASSIETGFYGYTF.

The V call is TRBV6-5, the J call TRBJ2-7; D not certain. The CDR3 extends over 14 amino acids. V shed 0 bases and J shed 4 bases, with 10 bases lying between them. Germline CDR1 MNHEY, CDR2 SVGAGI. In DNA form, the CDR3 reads TGTGCCAGCAGTTACTCAACGGGTGGGTACGAGCAGTACTTC. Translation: CASSYSTGGYEQYF.

The CDR3 protein is CASSFEGPYNEQFF. The CDR3 coding sequence is TGTGCCAGCAGTTTCGAGGGACCCTACAATGAGCAGTTCTTC. The chain employs TRBV27 and TRBJ2-1; D is possibly TRBD1 or TRBD2 (5 bases each). CDR3 length: 14 residues. Germline CDR1 and CDR2: MNHEY and SMNVEV (reference sequence). V lost 3 bases, J lost 2 bases, and 8 bases lay in between.

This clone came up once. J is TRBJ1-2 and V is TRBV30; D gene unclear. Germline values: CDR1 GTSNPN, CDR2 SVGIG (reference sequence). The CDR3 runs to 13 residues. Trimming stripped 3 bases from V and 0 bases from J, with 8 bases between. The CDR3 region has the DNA TGTGCCTGGAGCCAGGCCTCTAACTATGGCTACACCTTC. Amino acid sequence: CAWSQASNYGYTF.

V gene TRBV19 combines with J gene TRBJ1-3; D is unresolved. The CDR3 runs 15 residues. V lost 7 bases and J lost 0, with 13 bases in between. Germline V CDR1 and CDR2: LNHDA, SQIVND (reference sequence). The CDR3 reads CASKRGTNSGNTIYF. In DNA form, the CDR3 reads TGTGCCAGTAAACGGGGAACTAACTCTGGAAACACCATATATTTT.

CDR3 DNA: TGTGCCAGCAGCTTACAGGGTGTGTTAAACACCATATATTTT. Amino acid sequence: CASSLQGVLNTIYF. The chain has TRBV7-8 and TRBJ1-3; TRBD1 is a possible D gene (5 bases). Germline V gene lookup returns CDR1 SGHVS and CDR2 FQNEAQ. V lost 2 bases, J lost 6 bases, and 11 bases lay in between. There are 14 residues in the CDR3.